A selection of T cell receptor beta chains follows, all from one sample in a study of T cell clusters in autoimmune cytopenias. TCRdb re-called the multiplex PCR reads and catalogs CDR3 proteins one per entry, DNA excluded. The sample has some 2,200 distinct CDR3 sequences. Sequencing was carried out using peripheral blood. These receptors were taken from a human donor with an autoimmune cytopenia or autoimmune hepatitis (not recorded which). Each CDR3 is given with its conserved first and last residue. Fields, in order: J gene, V gene, clone size, CDR3 protein. Size is omitted from some rows. Given values are once, few, many or a class for expanded clones.

>TRBJ2-3|TRBV18|medium-sized
CASSPNPGGADTQYF
>TRBJ2-7|TRBV6-1|medium-sized
CASSEARTGNNEQYF
>TRBJ2-7|TRBV20-1|.
CSFGTGERYEQYF
>TRBJ1-5|TRBV6-2/TRBV6-3|medium-sized
CASSGWTGPYQPQHF
>TRBJ1-4|TRBV5-6|medium-sized
CASRETGRTEEKLFF
>TRBJ2-6|TRBV27|.
CASSLYAGNGANVLTF
>TRBJ2-1|TRBV5-4|medium-sized
CASSLGAGTGYNEQFF
>TRBJ1-6|TRBV24-1|.
CATSETLGQGEKSSYNSPLHF
>TRBJ1-2|TRBV12-3/TRBV12-4|.
CASSLGQGNYGYTF
>TRBJ2-7|TRBV20-1|.
CSARARLYEQYF
>TRBJ2-5|TRBV27|.
CASSRGRGHFSGLAGLQETQYF
>TRBJ1-2|TRBV27|.
CASSPGVAWIIFKGYTF
>TRBJ1-5|TRBV20-1|.
CSAGRGTGGQPQHF
>TRBJ1-3|TRBV6-1|.
CASSAGVGAGNTIYF
>TRBJ2-3|TRBV4-3|large
CASSQQSGFSTDTQYF
>TRBJ2-1|TRBV6-5|medium-sized
CASSVDRGPYNEQFF
>TRBJ1-1|TRBV19|.
CASSHPGGANTEAFF
>TRBJ1-1|TRBV12-3/TRBV12-4|.
CASSSSFRGYGGTEAFF
>TRBJ1-4|TRBV5-1|.
CASSLSGDNEKLFF
>TRBJ1-2|TRBV30|medium-sized
CAWEPGHYGYTF
>TRBJ2-1|TRBV7-2|.
CASSFLGLAGGQQFF
>TRBJ1-6|TRBV7-2|.
CASQAGVSYNSPLHF
>TRBJ1-1|TRBV20-1|.
CSAPHPTLGDTEAFF
>TRBJ2-1|TRBV6-2/TRBV6-3|medium-sized
CASNQGLSYNEQFF
>TRBJ1-1|TRBV20-1|.
CSPAPRRPTEAFF
>TRBJ2-2|TRBV14|medium-sized
CASSQERTGELFF
>TRBJ2-7|TRBV19|.
CASKRDRRSYEQYF
>TRBJ1-2|TRBV5-4|large
CASSLGRDRGYTF
>TRBJ1-2|TRBV19|medium-sized
CASRFVGPNYGYTF
>TRBJ1-6|TRBV4-3|.
CASSQASGFYNSPLHF
>TRBJ1-3|TRBV19|medium-sized
CASSMGQIGNTIYF
>TRBJ2-7|TRBV25-1|.
CASSDPGQASREQYF
>TRBJ2-3|TRBV20-1|.
CSATSRDSTSTDTQYF
>TRBJ1-3|TRBV6-5|medium-sized
CASSYSYSGNTIYF
>TRBJ1-6|TRBV10-2|.
CASSPTPVGNSPLHF
>TRBJ1-2|TRBV4-1|.
CASSPPGGAKSGYTF
>TRBJ2-2|TRBV6-2/TRBV6-3|medium-sized
CASSYVPGELFF
>TRBJ2-7|TRBV20-1|.
CSVPSAVSYEQYF
>TRBJ2-2|TRBV2|.
CASSVSRELFF
>TRBJ2-7|TRBV5-5|.
CASSFLGDTYEQYF
>TRBJ1-2|TRBV5-6|.
CASSLLGGQDYGYTF